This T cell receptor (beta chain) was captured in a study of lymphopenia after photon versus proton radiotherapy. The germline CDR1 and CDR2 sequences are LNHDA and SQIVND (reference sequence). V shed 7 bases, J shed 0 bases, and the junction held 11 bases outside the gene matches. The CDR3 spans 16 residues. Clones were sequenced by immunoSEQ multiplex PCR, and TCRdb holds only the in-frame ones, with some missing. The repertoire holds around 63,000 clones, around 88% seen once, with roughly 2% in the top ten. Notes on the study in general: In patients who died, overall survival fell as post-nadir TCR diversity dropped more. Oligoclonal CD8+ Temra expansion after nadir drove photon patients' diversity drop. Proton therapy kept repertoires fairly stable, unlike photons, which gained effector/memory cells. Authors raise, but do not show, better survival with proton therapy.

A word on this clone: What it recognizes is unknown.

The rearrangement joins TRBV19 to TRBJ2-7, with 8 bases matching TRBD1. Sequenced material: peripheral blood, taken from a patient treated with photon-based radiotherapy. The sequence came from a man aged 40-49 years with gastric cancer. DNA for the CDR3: TGTGCCAGTACCCCAAGAGGGGGGACAGGCTCCTACGAGCAGTACTTC. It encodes CASTPRGGTGSYEQYF.